These 20 T cell receptor beta chains were sequenced from one sample in a study of blood T cell repertoires in COVID-19. Only in-frame clones appear in the TCRdb table, and some are missing; sequencing was by immunoSEQ multiplex PCR. The sample gives about 150,000 clones, roughly 90% of which show up once; less than 5.5% is in the top ten. What was sequenced was PBMCs or T cells enriched from blood (not recorded which). The receptors shown here come from a man aged 50 or older who had recovered from COVID-19.

The chain combines TRBV28 with TRBJ1-1; TRBD1 matches at 8 bases. There are 14 residues in the CDR3. V gave up 3 bases and J gave up 6 bases; unmatched junction bases: 6. Germline CDR1 and CDR2: MDHEN and SYDVKM. CDR3 region: CASSFRRGQAEAFF. The CDR3 bases are TGTGCCAGCAGTTTCCGCAGGGGGCAGGCTGAAGCTTTCTTT.

V and J are TRBV5-4 and TRBJ2-2, with 9 bases identical to TRBD2. The germline V gene encodes CDR1 SGHNT and CDR2 YYREEE (reference sequence). V lost 1 base, J lost 0 bases, and 4 bases stayed unmatched. CDR3 length: 17 residues. The CDR3 loop reads CASSLSASGANTGELFF. The CDR3 DNA is TGTGCCAGCAGCTTGTCGGCTAGCGGGGCGAACACCGGGGAGCTGTTTTTT.

This chain links TRBV7-2 with TRBJ2-3; 7 nucleotides line up with TRBD1. Germline-derived CDR1 and CDR2 are SGHTA and FQGNSA. This CDR3 spans 15 amino acids. J gave up 2 bases and V 6 bases, and 8 bases lay outside the gene matches. The CDR3 loop is CASRNYRGSTDTQYF. CDR3 bases: TGTGCCAGCAGGAACTACAGGGGCTCCACAGATACGCAGTATTTT. Supplemented by reference TRBV7-2 and TRBJ2-3, the full variable domain reads GAGVSQSPSNKVTEKGKDVELRCDPISGHTALYWYRQSLGQGLEFLIYFQGNSAPDKSGLPSDRFSAERTGGSVSTLTIQRTQQEDSAVYLCASRNYRGSTDTQYFGPGTRLTVL.

This rearrangement joins TRBV3-1 (or the pseudogene TRBV3-2) to TRBJ1-1, with D possibly being TRBD1 (5 bases). This CDR3 contains 13 residues. Germline CDR1 is LGHDT and CDR2 is YNNKEL (reference sequence). V lost 2 bases and J lost 3, with 7 bases in between. In DNA form, the CDR3 reads TGTGCCAGCAGCCAACGGGGGTACACTGAAGCTTTCTTT. Translation gives CASSQRGYTEAFF.

This chain links TRBV2 with TRBJ2-7; no clear D. Germline CDR1 is SNHLY and CDR2 is FYNNEI. The ends were cut back, 6 bases at V and 3 bases at J, with 6 bases in the middle. The CDR3 sequence is 11 residues long. The chain's CDR3 is CASSYYYEQYF. The CDR3 bases are TGTGCCAGCAGCTACTACTACGAGCAGTACTTC.

The chain is built from TRBV2 and TRBJ2-5; 7 positions match TRBD1. CDR1 is SNHLY, CDR2 FYNNEI, per germline. The CDR3 spans 13 residues. V gave up 4 bases and J gave up 4 bases; unmatched junction bases: 3. As DNA, the CDR3 is TGTGCCAGCAGTGCTGACAGGGCAGAGACCCAGTACTTC. This gives the protein CASSADRAETQYF.

The gene calls are TRBV5-1 and TRBJ2-1; 10 nucleotides match TRBD2. With V trimmed by 0 bases and J by 7 bases, 4 bases remained unmatched. The CDR3 runs 15 residues. Germline-derived CDR1 and CDR2 are SGHRS and YFSETQ. This CDR3 is CASSLEVAGGNEQFF. The CDR3 nucleotides are TGCGCCAGCAGCTTGGAGGTAGCGGGAGGAAATGAGCAGTTCTTC.

The sample holds a few counts of this clone. The V call is TRBV28, the J call TRBJ2-7, with D unclear. In germline, CDR1 is MDHEN, CDR2 SYDVKM. V was trimmed by 5 bases and J by 3 bases, leaving 26 bases between them. The CDR3 extends over 18 amino acids. The CDR3 DNA reads TGTGCCAGCAGTACCACCCCTCGGCTAAGCGAAAGATTCTACGAGCAGTACTTC. It yields the protein CASSTTPRLSERFYEQYF.

The table lists this clone with a few counts. This rearrangement joins TRBV9 to TRBJ2-5; the D gene is possibly TRBD2 (7 bases). V lost 0 bases, J lost 4 bases, and 13 bases lay in between. CDR1 SGDLS and CDR2 YYNGEE come from the germline V gene. The CDR3 runs 15 residues. This chain's CDR3 is CASSVVGGAGETQYF. The CDR3 coding sequence is TGTGCCAGCAGCGTAGTAGGGGGGGCCGGAGAGACCCAGTACTTC.

The sample holds a few counts of this clone. The chain combines TRBV27 with TRBJ1-5; D may be TRBD1 (5 bases). The V end lost 1 base, the J end lost 9 bases, and 10 bases lay between the germline ends. CDR3 length: 13 residues. Germline-derived CDR1 and CDR2 are MNHEY and SMNVEV (reference sequence). CDR3 sequence: CASSLLGLGPQHF. The DNA for the CDR3 is TGTGCCAGCAGTTTATTGGGGCTTGGGCCCCAGCATTTT.

This clone was seen a few times. The rearrangement joins TRBV15 to TRBJ2-1; 9 nucleotides align to TRBD1. V dropped 5 bases and J dropped 4; count of bases not matched to a gene: 6. This CDR3 contains 15 residues. CDR1 and CDR2 from the germline V gene are LNHNV and YYDKDF (reference sequence). The CDR3: CATSGPGQGYNEQFF. In DNA, the CDR3 is TGTGCCACCAGCGGACCGGGACAGGGTTACAATGAGCAGTTCTTC.

The chain carries TRBV4-3 and TRBJ1-1, with no clear D. Trimming shortened V by 1 base and J by 5 bases, and 17 bases separated the two germline ends. This CDR3 region has 16 residues. The germline V gene encodes CDR1 LGHNA and CDR2 YSLEER. CDR3 nucleotides: TGCGCCAGCAGCCAAGGAGTGGGGAGCGGGTGGACTGAAGCTTTCTTT. Protein sequence: CASSQGVGSGWTEAFF.

This clone appeared many times. V gene TRBV9 combines with J gene TRBJ1-1; tentatively, D is TRBD1 (5 bases). Germline lookup yields CDR1 SGDLS and CDR2 YYNGEE. Between the trimmed V and J ends, which lost 1 base and 5 bases, there was a span of 18 bases. CDR3 length equals 16 residues. For the CDR3, the DNA is TGTGCCAGCAGCGTATCCAGGCAGGGTATGGGGACTGAAGCTTTCTTT. Encoded protein: CASSVSRQGMGTEAFF.

This clone was observed a few times. The V gene is TRBV27, the J gene TRBJ1-6; 7 nucleotides line up with TRBD1. This CDR3 is 15 amino acids long. Germline loops: CDR1 MNHEY, CDR2 SMNVEV (reference sequence). V lost 7 bases to trimming and J lost 10 bases; unmatched junction nucleotides: 13. The CDR3: CASTFMTGTGSPLHF. In nucleotides, the CDR3 is TGTGCCAGCACCTTCATGACAGGGACGGGCTCACCCCTCCACTTT.

The DNA of the CDR3 is TGTGCCAGCATTAAGACAGGGGGGAACACTGAAGCTTTCTTT. Translating gives CASIKTGGNTEAFF. The chain joins TRBV28 to TRBJ1-1, with TRBD1 matching over 9 bases. This CDR3 region has 14 residues. Germline V gene data show CDR1 as MDHEN and CDR2 as SYDVKM. The V and J ends lost 7 bases and 1 base, in that order; junction bases with no gene match: 4.

V usage is TRBV30 and J usage is TRBJ1-2, with 7 bases matching TRBD1. Germline values: CDR1 GTSNPN, CDR2 SVGIG (reference sequence). V shed 3 bases and J 2 bases; nucleotides not matched to a gene: 3. The CDR3 spans 13 residues. The CDR3 DNA is TGTGCCTGGAGGGGGACAGTGAACTATGGCTACACCTTC. It yields the protein CAWRGTVNYGYTF.

The V and J genes are TRBV30 and TRBJ1-1; D not resolved. Between the trimmed V and J ends, which lost 0 bases and 9 bases, there was a span of 5 bases. This CDR3 has 10 residues. Germline V gene lookup returns CDR1 GTSNPN and CDR2 SVGIG (reference sequence). CDR3 amino acids: CAWSVKQAFF. The CDR3 coding sequence is TGTGCCTGGAGTGTTAAGCAAGCTTTCTTT.

This rearrangement joins TRBV27 to TRBJ1-5; 8 bases match TRBD1. The CDR3 covers 13 residues. The germline V gene encodes CDR1 MNHEY and CDR2 SMNVEV (reference sequence). With V trimmed by 6 bases and J by 6 bases, 4 bases remained unmatched. The CDR3 coding sequence is TGTGCCAGCAGCTGGACAGGGCCTCAGCCCCAGCATTTT. Amino acid sequence: CASSWTGPQPQHF.

J is TRBJ1-5 and V is TRBV27, with D perhaps TRBD1 (6 bases). CDR3 length: 16 residues. The germline gives CDR1 MNHEY, CDR2 SMNVEV (reference sequence). The ends were cut back, 6 bases at V and 8 bases at J, with 23 bases in the middle. Here the CDR3 DNA reads TGTGCCAGCAGCCCTACCCGCTCTATGGGGGCTAAGCCCCAGCATTTT. Its protein is CASSPTRSMGAKPQHF.

The rearrangement links TRBV7-3 to TRBJ2-7, with 7 bases matching TRBD1. The CDR3 extends over 18 amino acids. CDR1 is SGHTA and CDR2 is FQGTGA in the germline V gene. V was clipped by 4 bases and J by 0 bases; unmatched bases: 15. CDR3 in DNA: TGTGCCAGCAGCTCGACCGTCCCGGGACAGCTGGTCTCCTACGAGCAGTACGTC. Its translation: CASSSTVPGQLVSYEQYV.